The sequence of this T cell receptor beta chain was determined in a study of naive and memory T cell subsets. Overall study findings and caveats: Especially in CD8 cells, naive repertoires contained a few larger clonotypes, possibly CD45RA-re-expressing memory cells.

After the first PCR, alpha and beta chain libraries were processed separately. This clonotype appeared a few times. The antigen is undetermined. The beta constant-region primer was an equimolar mix of two oligonucleotides covering TRBC1 and TRBC2. Ligated cDNA was amplified by four rounds of PCR with nested alpha and beta constant-region primers and SP2. TCRdb used MiXCR to reprocess the UMI-ligation and nested PCR reads, holding one entry per CDR3 protein. Among 95,000 to 110,000 distinct CDR3 sequences listed, roughly 15% were seen once. This CDR3 has 13 residues. CDR1 SGHKS and CDR2 YYEKEE come from the germline V gene (reference sequence). The J segment lost 3 bases and the V segment lost 3 bases, leaving 2 bases of the junction unmatched.

Sequencing was done on a sample of naive CD8+ T cells from blood. The chain uses TRBV5-5 and TRBJ1-2, with TRBD1 matching 7 bases. This TCR was recovered from a human donor in good health. The CDR3 nucleotides are TGTGCCAGCAGCTCCGGGACAGACTATGGCTACACCTTC. This translates into CASSSGTDYGYTF. Based on the CDR3 plus reference TRBV5-5 and TRBJ1-2, the full variable domain is DAGVTQSPTHLIKTRGQQVTLRCSPISGHKSVSWYQQVLGQGPQFIFQYYEKEERGRGNFPDRFSARQFPNYSSELNVNALLLGDSALYLCASSSGTDYGYTFGSGTRLTVV.